Detailed here is one T cell receptor beta chain. The data were obtained in a study of blood T cell repertoires in COVID-19. As for the study in general: Researchers got acute and convalescent COVID-19 samples from the United States, Italy and Spain. T cells, B-cell-depleted T cells, or PBMCs supplied cDNA or gDNA.

The CDR3 runs to 17 residues. Per the germline V gene, CDR1 is MDHEN and CDR2 is SYDVKM. Per the original methods: Estimation of nucleated cell counts relied on the amplification of reference gene primers. Clones were sequenced by immunoSEQ multiplex PCR, and TCRdb holds only the in-frame ones, with some missing. V and J calls plus clone size are reproduced from that table; the DNA served to infer D and trimming. The data show around 250,000 clones, approximately 87% seen once. The sample consisted of peripheral blood. This rearrangement joins TRBV28 to TRBJ2-1; TRBD2 agrees at 15 bases. The TCR sequence derives from a man in his 60s with acute or convalescent COVID-19. CDR3: CATGLAGGLSSYNEQFF. The CDR3 DNA follows: TGTGCGACGGGACTAGCGGGAGGCCTTAGCTCCTACAATGAGCAGTTCTTC. Looking up the rest from reference TRBV28 and TRBJ2-1 gives the full variable domain: DVKVTQSSRYLVKRTGEKVFLECVQDMDHENMFWYRQDPGLGLRLIYFSYDVKMKEKGDIPEGYSVSREKKERFSLILESASTNQTSMYLCATGLAGGLSSYNEQFFGPGTRLTVL.